This entry lists 23 T cell receptor beta chains sequenced from one sample in a study of blood T cell repertoires in COVID-19. Produced via immunoSEQ multiplex PCR; TCRdb's table is partial and in-frame only. The sample contains about 150,000 clones, around 81% of which appear only once. The material sequenced was peripheral blood. These receptors all stem from a woman between 50 and 59 years old with acute or convalescent COVID-19.

The V gene is TRBV23-1, the J gene TRBJ2-7; the match to TRBD1 covers 10 bases. TRBV23-1 is an ORF for which the function is uncertain. The CDR3 has 18 residues. Trimming cost V 0 bases and J 5 bases; bases outside gene matches: 13. DNA for the CDR3: TGCGCCAGCAGTCAATCTATCGCGGCGGGACAGGGGACCCACGAGCAGTACTTC. Encoded protein: CASSQSIAAGQGTHEQYF.

This clone was seen a handful of times. This chain uses TRBV7-3 with TRBJ2-5; 14 bases map to TRBD2. Unmatched junction bases numbered 0, after V lost 0 bases and J lost 3 bases. There are 16 residues in the CDR3. Germline assignment: CDR1 SGHTA and CDR2 FQGTGA. Here the CDR3 reads CASSLTGLAGEETQYF. CDR3 bases: TGTGCCAGCAGCTTAACGGGACTAGCGGGGGAAGAGACCCAGTACTTC.

Comment on this clone: The sample has other DNA sequences that encode this CDR3 too. The V gene is TRBV5-1, the J gene TRBJ1-6, with a tentative D call TRBD1 (5 bases). The V and J ends lost 0 bases and 6 bases respectively, with 7 bases between them. CDR1 is SGHRS and CDR2 is YFSETQ in the germline V gene. The CDR3 is made up of 14 amino acids. CDR3 nucleotides: TGCGCCAGCAGCTTGGAAGGGGTTAATTCACCCCTCCACTTT. It translates to CASSLEGVNSPLHF.

V is TRBV29-1 and J is TRBJ1-4; D uncertain. V dropped 4 bases and J dropped 8 bases, with 17 bases sitting between them. The CDR3 runs to 14 residues. Germline values: CDR1 SQVTM, CDR2 ANQGSEA. For the CDR3, the DNA is TGCAGCGTTGCAAACTCGGGAGATATCGAAAAACTGTTTTTT. This sequence encodes CSVANSGDIEKLFF.

V usage is TRBV5-4 and J usage is TRBJ2-5; TRBD1 might be the D (6 bases). This CDR3 has 16 residues. The V end lost 2 bases, the J end lost 5 bases, and 19 bases lay between the germline ends. CDR1 SGHNT and CDR2 YYREEE come from the germline V gene (reference sequence). The CDR3 loop reads CASSFETGRSDETQYF. CDR3 coding DNA: TGTGCCAGCAGCTTTGAGACAGGCCGGTCCGACGAGACCCAGTACTTC.

The chain uses TRBV30 and TRBJ2-5; TRBD1 matches at 8 bases. V shed 4 bases and J 2 bases; nucleotides not matched to a gene: 12. Per germline, CDR1 GTSNPN and CDR2 SVGIG (reference sequence). The length of the CDR3 is 16 residues. Here the CDR3 reads CAWTDKRTGRQETQYF. Written as DNA, the CDR3 is TGTGCCTGGACCGACAAAAGGACAGGGAGGCAAGAGACCCAGTACTTC.

J is TRBJ2-7 and V is TRBV7-2; 7 bases are shared with TRBD1. Germline lookup yields CDR1 SGHTA and CDR2 FQGNSA. Trimming cost V 6 bases and J 3 bases; bases outside gene matches: 11. This CDR3 is built from 15 residues. This CDR3 is CASSLSAGTDYEQYF. As DNA, the CDR3 is TGTGCCAGCAGTTTATCTGCCGGGACAGACTACGAGCAGTACTTC.

This clone has more than one count but fewer than ten. The chain uses TRBV5-1 and TRBJ2-5; weak D call: TRBD1 (6 bases). The germline V and J ends were trimmed by 1 base and 0 bases, with 10 bases remaining between them. The CDR3 has 15 amino acids. Per germline, CDR1 SGHRS and CDR2 YFSETQ. CDR3 region: CASSLLQGNQETQYF. The CDR3 DNA follows: TGCGCCAGCAGCTTGCTTCAGGGGAACCAAGAGACCCAGTACTTC.

This clone came up once. This chain connects TRBV13 to TRBJ1-2; 11 positions agree with TRBD1. Germline V gene data show CDR1 as PRHDT and CDR2 as FYEKMQ (reference sequence). The CDR3 is 15 amino acids. The trim removed 5 bases at V and 5 bases at J, leaving 7 bases unmatched. The CDR3, as DNA: TGTGCCAGCAGCCTGGGACAGGGGGGAGGGTATGGCTACACCTTC. This sequence encodes CASSLGQGGGYGYTF.

The J gene is TRBJ1-5, the V gene TRBV23-1, with 9 nucleotides matching TRBD1. TRBV23-1 is treated as an ORF (open reading frame) with a function not yet certain. This CDR3 comprises 19 residues. V was pared by 10 bases and J by 5 bases, with 24 bases of the junction left unmatched. The CDR3 loop is CATPLPPGGGTGTDQPQHF. The CDR3 bases are TGCGCCACCCCTCTTCCCCCGGGAGGAGGGACAGGGACGGATCAGCCCCAGCATTTT.

V and J are TRBV19 and TRBJ2-6; maybe TRBD2 (5 bases). The CDR3 has 14 residues. Between the trimmed V and J ends, which lost 10 bases and 2 bases, there was a span of 12 bases. CDR1 is LNHDA, CDR2 SQIVND, per germline (reference sequence). The chain's CDR3 is CATREGAGANVLTF. For the CDR3, the DNA is TGTGCCACTAGAGAGGGTGCTGGGGCCAACGTCCTGACTTTC.

J is TRBJ1-5 and V is TRBV7-9; D is unresolved. The CDR3 sequence is 14 residues long. V was clipped by 3 bases and J by 2 bases, with 8 bases between them. Germline V gives CDR1 SEHNR, CDR2 FQNEAQ (reference sequence). CDR3 in amino acids: CASSFEHGNQPQHF. In DNA, the CDR3 is TGTGCCAGCAGCTTTGAGCACGGCAATCAGCCCCAGCATTTT.

The chain links TRBV19 to TRBJ1-6; the match to TRBD1 covers 9 bases. The CDR3 is 15 amino acids. Germline CDR1 and CDR2: LNHDA and SQIVND (reference sequence). After removal of 6 bases from V and 6 bases from J, the junction contained 6 bases not matched to a gene. The CDR3 DNA sequence: TGTGCCAGTAGGGTCACAGGGGGCCCTAATTCACCCCTCCACTTT. Protein: CASRVTGGPNSPLHF.

Here the CDR3 reads CASSRQGYGYTF. CDR3 nucleotide sequence: TGTGCCAGCAGTCGACAGGGCTATGGCTACACCTTC. The chain links TRBV28 to TRBJ1-2; 7 bases agree with TRBD1. Per the germline V gene, CDR1 is MDHEN and CDR2 is SYDVKM. V was pared by 5 bases and J by 4 bases, with 1 base of the junction left unmatched. This CDR3 spans 12 amino acids.

The CDR3: CASSPTGTNQPQHF. The CDR3 DNA is TGTGCCAGCTCACCTACAGGGACGAATCAGCCCCAGCATTTT. V usage is TRBV18 and J usage is TRBJ1-5, with D possibly matching TRBD1 (6 bases). Germline CDR1 KGHSH, CDR2 LQKENI. The CDR3 sequence is 14 residues long. The V end lost 3 bases, the J end lost 4 bases, and 10 bases lay between the germline ends.

The chain links TRBV28 to TRBJ1-1; tentative D call: TRBD1 (5 bases). Germline V lookup: CDR1 MDHEN, CDR2 SYDVKM. The CDR3 is 15 residues long. V lost 8 bases, J lost 3 bases, and 19 bases lay in between. The CDR3 loop is CASQGADGLDTEAFF. DNA of the CDR3: TGTGCCAGCCAGGGTGCGGACGGCCTGGACACTGAAGCTTTCTTT.

This chain links TRBV10-2 with TRBJ1-1; no definite D call. The V gene lost 3 bases and the J gene lost 1 base, with 6 bases spanning the gap. Per the germline V gene, CDR1 is WSHSY and CDR2 is SAAADI. The CDR3 consists of 13 residues. This CDR3 is CASSDGENTEAFF. The CDR3, as DNA: TGCGCCAGCAGTGACGGGGAGAACACTGAAGCTTTCTTT.

The V gene is TRBV28, the J gene TRBJ1-6; D uncertain. Germline V gene lookup returns CDR1 MDHEN and CDR2 SYDVKM. The CDR3 has 17 residues. Deletions cut 3 bases from V and 0 bases from J, with 12 bases between. The CDR3, as DNA: TGTGCCAGCAGTTTTTTCGACTCGAGCTCCTATAATTCACCCCTCCACTTT. It codes for CASSFFDSSSYNSPLHF.

Note on this clone: One junction end disagrees with the germline gene, perhaps due to a read error. V gene TRBV4-3 combines with J gene TRBJ1-2; TRBD1 agrees at 11 bases. The CDR3 totals 15 residues. In germline, CDR1 is LGHNA, CDR2 YSLEER. The CDR3, as DNA: TGCGCCAGCAGTCAAGAAGGGACAGGGGGGTATGGCTACACCTTC. The encoded protein is CASSQEGTGGYGYTF.

The V and J genes are TRBV4-1 and TRBJ1-2; 7 bases are a match to TRBD1. Looked up from germline, CDR1 is MGHRA and CDR2 is YSYEKL. The CDR3 runs to 15 residues. Trimming removed 2 bases from V and 8 bases from J; junction bases left unmatched: 11. The CDR3 DNA reads TGCGCCAGCAGCCAAAACGGACAGGAGATGCGGGGCTACACCTTC. Protein: CASSQNGQEMRGYTF.

The chain carries TRBV4-3 and TRBJ2-7, with 13 bases matching TRBD2. Per germline, CDR1 LGHNA and CDR2 YSLEER. The CDR3 spans 15 residues. V dropped 4 bases and J dropped 1; count of bases not matched to a gene: 1. The CDR3 spells CASSRGLAGSYEQYF. The CDR3 region has the DNA TGCGCCAGCAGCCGGGGACTAGCGGGATCCTACGAGCAGTACTTC.

In this sample, this clone turned up once. The rearrangement links TRBV5-4 to TRBJ1-5, with no clear D. This CDR3 contains 15 residues. CDR1 and CDR2 from the germline V gene are SGHNT and YYREEE (reference sequence). The V end was cut by 1 base, the J end by 5 bases, with 13 bases between. CDR3 nucleotide sequence: TGTGCCAGCAGCTTGCAAGGGCGGGAAGATCAGCCCCAGCATTTT. Translated, it gives CASSLQGREDQPQHF.

The CDR3 reads CSVRRGQTTEAFF. In DNA, the CDR3 is TGCAGCGTTAGGAGGGGACAGACCACTGAAGCTTTCTTT. The chain uses TRBV29-1 and TRBJ1-1; 7 bases map to TRBD1. The CDR3 covers 13 residues. Germline V gene sequence: CDR1 SQVTM, CDR2 ANQGSEA. Losses at the gene ends were 5 bases for V and 4 bases for J; bases not matched to a gene: 7.